The following is a T cell receptor (beta chain) sequence with its context. The sample originates from a study of regulatory T cells in long-lasting Graves disease. The CDR3 length is 11 residues. Germline CDR1 and CDR2: LNHDA and SQIVND (reference sequence). Trimming removed 5 bases at V and 9 bases at J, with 8 bases between. The time point: newly diagnosed GD, antithyroid drugs for less than 3 months. RNA extracted from PBMCs served as the sequencing template. In Xi'an, China, an endocrinology department was the source of patients. Building of the TCR beta libraries involved iRepertoire HTBI primers and Arm-PCR of CDR3 regions. MiXCR, run by TCRdb on the multiplex PCR reads, gives a single entry per CDR3 protein. The sample shows 450,000 to 500,000 distinct CDR3 sequences, around 16% of them seen only once. These data were also reused for a study on T cells in Graves' hyperthyroidism and ophthalmopathy.

This chain connects TRBV19 to TRBJ2-1; no clear D. Source: peripheral blood mononuclear cells (PBMCs), taken at new diagnosis, from a patient treated with antithyroid drugs. The TCR comes from a man aged 40-49 years with Graves disease. The CDR3 DNA sequence: TGTGCCAGTAGTCGGTGGGCTGAGCAGTTCTTC. Encoded protein: CASSRWAEQFF.